Listed below are T cell receptor beta chains from one sample, sequenced in a study of T cells in Graves' hyperthyroidism and ophthalmopathy. In TCRdb, the multiplex PCR reads were re-called with MiXCR into one record per CDR3 protein. The table lists 600,000 to 650,000 distinct CDR3 sequences, 15% to 20% of them singletons. Input material: blood. The receptors originated from a woman aged 25 to 39 with Graves' hyperthyroidism. The CDR3 runs from the conserved cysteine through the conserved F or W. The D gene is left open where the match is weak. Clone size is given for some rows only: seen once, a few or many times, or a class if the clone is expanded.

V gene: TRBV28; J gene: TRBJ2-7; clone size: -; D gene: TRBD2; CDR3 DNA: TGTGCCAGCAGTACCGGACGACTAGCAAGGCCCTACGAGCAGTACTTC; CDR3 protein: CASSTGRLARPYEQYF
V gene: TRBV28; J gene: TRBJ1-2; clone size: -; D gene: TRBD1; CDR3 DNA: TGTGCCAGCAGTTTATCCGGCGACAGGGCGAACTATGGCTACACCTTC; CDR3 protein: CASSLSGDRANYGYTF
V gene: TRBV29-1; J gene: TRBJ2-7; clone size: few; D gene: TRBD2; CDR3 DNA: TGCAGCGTTGAAGGGCGGGAGGGCTCCTACAAGCAGTACTTC; CDR3 protein: CSVEGREGSYKQYF
V gene: TRBV20-1; J gene: TRBJ2-7; clone size: few; D gene: TRBD1; CDR3 DNA: TGCAGTGCTAGAGACCGGGACAGGGGCCCCTACGAGCAGTACTTC; CDR3 protein: CSARDRDRGPYEQYF
V gene: TRBV7-9; J gene: TRBJ2-7; clone size: -; D gene: TRBD1; CDR3 DNA: TGTGCCAGCAGCTTCCCCGGGACAGGGTATTACGAGCAGTACTTC; CDR3 protein: CASSFPGTGYYEQYF
V gene: TRBV4-2; J gene: TRBJ2-2; clone size: -; D gene: TRBD2; CDR3 DNA: TGTGCCAGCAGCCAAGATTGGGGACTAGCGAACACCGGGGAGCTGTTTTTT; CDR3 protein: CASSQDWGLANTGELFF
V gene: TRBV20-1; J gene: TRBJ1-6; clone size: many; D gene: -; CDR3 DNA: TGCAGTGCTAGAGAGGGGTATGATTCACCCCTCCACTTT; CDR3 protein: CSAREGYDSPLHF
V gene: TRBV19; J gene: TRBJ1-2; clone size: -; D gene: -; CDR3 DNA: TGTGCCAGTAGTGCGTCCATGGCGAACTATGGCTACACCTTC; CDR3 protein: CASSASMANYGYTF
V gene: TRBV7-9; J gene: TRBJ2-5; clone size: -; D gene: TRBD1; CDR3 DNA: TGTGCCAGCAGCACGGGACAGGGACAAGAGACCCAGTACTTC; CDR3 protein: CASSTGQGQETQYF
V gene: TRBV5-5; J gene: TRBJ1-1; clone size: -; D gene: TRBD1; CDR3 DNA: TGTGCCAGCAGCAACCGGGACAGGGACCCTGCAGCTTTCTTT; CDR3 protein: CASSNRDRDPAAFF
V gene: TRBV28; J gene: TRBJ2-7; clone size: many; D gene: -; CDR3 DNA: TGTGCCAGCAGTTTTGCCGCCGGTTCCTACGAGCAGTACTTC; CDR3 protein: CASSFAAGSYEQYF
V gene: TRBV7-9; J gene: TRBJ2-5; clone size: few; D gene: -; CDR3 DNA: TGTGCCAGCAGCGATGATCACCGTTACTACCAAGAGACCCAGTACTTC; CDR3 protein: CASSDDHRYYQETQYF